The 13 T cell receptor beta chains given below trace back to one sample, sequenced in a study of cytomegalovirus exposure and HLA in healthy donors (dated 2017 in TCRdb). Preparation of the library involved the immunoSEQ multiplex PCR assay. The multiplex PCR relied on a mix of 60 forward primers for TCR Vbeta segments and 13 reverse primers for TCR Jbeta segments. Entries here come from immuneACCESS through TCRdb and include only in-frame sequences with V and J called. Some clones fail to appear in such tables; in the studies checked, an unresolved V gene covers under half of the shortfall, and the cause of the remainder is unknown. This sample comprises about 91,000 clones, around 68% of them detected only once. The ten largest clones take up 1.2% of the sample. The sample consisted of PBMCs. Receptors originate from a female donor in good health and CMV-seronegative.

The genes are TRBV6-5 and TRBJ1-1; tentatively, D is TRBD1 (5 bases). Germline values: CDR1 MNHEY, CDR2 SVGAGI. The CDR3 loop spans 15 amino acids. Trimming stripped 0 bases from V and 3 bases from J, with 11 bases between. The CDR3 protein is CASSYSGWGDTEAFF. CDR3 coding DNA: TGTGCCAGCAGTTACTCTGGATGGGGGGACACTGAAGCTTTCTTT.

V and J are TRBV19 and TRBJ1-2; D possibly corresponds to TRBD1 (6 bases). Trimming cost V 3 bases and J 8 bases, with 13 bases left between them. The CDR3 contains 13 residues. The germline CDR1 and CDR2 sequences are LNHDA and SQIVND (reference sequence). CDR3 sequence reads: CASSIGRGNGYTF. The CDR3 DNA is TGTGCCAGTAGTATTGGCAGGGGTAACGGCTACACCTTC.

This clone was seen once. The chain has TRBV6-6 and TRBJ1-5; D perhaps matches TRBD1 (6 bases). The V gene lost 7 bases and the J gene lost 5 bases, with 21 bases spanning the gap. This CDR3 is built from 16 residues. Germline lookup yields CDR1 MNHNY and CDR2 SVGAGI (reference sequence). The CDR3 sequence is CASTLGGAFKDQPQHF. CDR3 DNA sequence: TGTGCCAGCACTCTAGGGGGGGCCTTTAAGGATCAGCCCCAGCATTTT.

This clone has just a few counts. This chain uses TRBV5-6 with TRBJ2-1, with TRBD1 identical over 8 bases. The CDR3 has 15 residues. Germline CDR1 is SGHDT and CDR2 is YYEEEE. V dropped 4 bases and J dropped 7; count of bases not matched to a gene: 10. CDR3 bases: TGTGCCAGCAGCCGGGGACAGGAGAGGTGGAATGAGCAGTTCTTC. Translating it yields CASSRGQERWNEQFF.

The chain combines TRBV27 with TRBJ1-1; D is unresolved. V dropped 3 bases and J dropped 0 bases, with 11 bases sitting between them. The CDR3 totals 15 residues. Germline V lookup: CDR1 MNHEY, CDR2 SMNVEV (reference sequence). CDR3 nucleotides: TGTGCCAGCAGTTTGCAACCTCACTTGAACACTGAAGCTTTCTTT. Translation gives CASSLQPHLNTEAFF.

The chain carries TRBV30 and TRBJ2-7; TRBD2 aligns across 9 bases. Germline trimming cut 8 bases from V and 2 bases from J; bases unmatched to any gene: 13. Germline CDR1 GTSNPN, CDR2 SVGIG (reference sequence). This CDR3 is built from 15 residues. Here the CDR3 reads CATKTGSSGTYEQYF. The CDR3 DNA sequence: TGTGCCACAAAGACGGGATCTAGCGGGACCTACGAGCAGTACTTC.

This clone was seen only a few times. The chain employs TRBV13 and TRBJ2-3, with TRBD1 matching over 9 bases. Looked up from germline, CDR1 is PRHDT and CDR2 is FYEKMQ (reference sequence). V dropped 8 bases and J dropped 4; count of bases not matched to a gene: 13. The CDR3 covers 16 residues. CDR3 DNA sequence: TGTGCCAGCGAGATCTGGGACAGGGCTCAACCAGATACGCAGTATTTT. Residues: CASEIWDRAQPDTQYF. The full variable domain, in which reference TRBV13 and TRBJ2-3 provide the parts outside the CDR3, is AAGVIQSPRHLIKEKRETATLKCYPIPRHDTVYWYQQGPGQDPQFLISFYEKMQSDKGSIPDRFSAQQFSDYHSELNMSSLELGDSALYFCASEIWDRAQPDTQYFGPGTRLTVL.

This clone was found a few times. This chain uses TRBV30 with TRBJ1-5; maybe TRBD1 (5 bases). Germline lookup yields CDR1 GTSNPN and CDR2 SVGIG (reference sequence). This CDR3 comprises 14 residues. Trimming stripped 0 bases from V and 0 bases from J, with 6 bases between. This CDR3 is CAWSVGVSNQPQHF. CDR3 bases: TGTGCCTGGAGTGTAGGGGTTAGCAATCAGCCCCAGCATTTT.

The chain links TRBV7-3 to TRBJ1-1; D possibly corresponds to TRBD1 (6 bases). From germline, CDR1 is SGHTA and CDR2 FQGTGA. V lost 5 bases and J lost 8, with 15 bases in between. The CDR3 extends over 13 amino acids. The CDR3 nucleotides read TGTGCCAGCAGCGAGGGGGAGAAAGTAGAAGCTTTCTTT. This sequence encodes CASSEGEKVEAFF.

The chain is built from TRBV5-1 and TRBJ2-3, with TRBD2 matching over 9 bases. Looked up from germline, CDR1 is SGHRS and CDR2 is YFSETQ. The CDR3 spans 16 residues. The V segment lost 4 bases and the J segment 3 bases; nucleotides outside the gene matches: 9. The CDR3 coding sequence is TGCGCCAGCAGCCCCGGGAATAGCGGGAGTACAGATACGCAGTATTTT. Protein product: CASSPGNSGSTDTQYF. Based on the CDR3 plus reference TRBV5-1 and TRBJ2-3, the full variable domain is KAGVTQTPRYLIKTRGQQVTLSCSPISGHRSVSWYQQTPGQGLQFLFEYFSETQRNKGNFPGRFSGRQFSNSRSEMNVSTLELGDSALYLCASSPGNSGSTDTQYFGPGTRLTVL.

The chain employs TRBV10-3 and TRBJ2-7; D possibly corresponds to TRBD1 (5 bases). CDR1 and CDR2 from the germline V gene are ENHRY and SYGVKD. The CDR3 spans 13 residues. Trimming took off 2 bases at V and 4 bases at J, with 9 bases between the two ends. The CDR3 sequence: CAISETGMYEQYF. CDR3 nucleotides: TGTGCCATCAGTGAGACAGGAATGTACGAGCAGTACTTC.

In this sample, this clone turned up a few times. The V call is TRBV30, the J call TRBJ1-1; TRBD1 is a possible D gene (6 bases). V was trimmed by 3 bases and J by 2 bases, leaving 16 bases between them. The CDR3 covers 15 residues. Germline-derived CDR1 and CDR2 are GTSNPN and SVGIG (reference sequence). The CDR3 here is CAWRNREVTNTEAFF. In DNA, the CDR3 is TGTGCCTGGAGGAACAGGGAAGTTACTAACACTGAAGCTTTCTTT.

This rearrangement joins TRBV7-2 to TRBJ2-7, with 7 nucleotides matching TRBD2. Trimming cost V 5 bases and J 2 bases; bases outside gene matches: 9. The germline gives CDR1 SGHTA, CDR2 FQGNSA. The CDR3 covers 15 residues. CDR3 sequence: CASSLVGGVTYEQYF. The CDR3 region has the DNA TGTGCCAGCAGCCTAGTGGGGGGGGTGACCTACGAGCAGTACTTC.